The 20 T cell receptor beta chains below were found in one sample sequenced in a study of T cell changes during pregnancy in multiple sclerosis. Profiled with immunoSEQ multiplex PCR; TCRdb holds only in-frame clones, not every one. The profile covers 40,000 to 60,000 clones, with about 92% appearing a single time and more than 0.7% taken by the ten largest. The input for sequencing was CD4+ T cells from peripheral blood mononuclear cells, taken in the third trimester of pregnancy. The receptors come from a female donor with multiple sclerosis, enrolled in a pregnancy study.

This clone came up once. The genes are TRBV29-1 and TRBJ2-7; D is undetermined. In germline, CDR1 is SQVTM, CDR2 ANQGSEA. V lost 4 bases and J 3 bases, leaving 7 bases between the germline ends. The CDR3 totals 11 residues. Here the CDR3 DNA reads TGCAGCGTTGGTCAAAACTACGAGCAGTACTTC. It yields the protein CSVGQNYEQYF.

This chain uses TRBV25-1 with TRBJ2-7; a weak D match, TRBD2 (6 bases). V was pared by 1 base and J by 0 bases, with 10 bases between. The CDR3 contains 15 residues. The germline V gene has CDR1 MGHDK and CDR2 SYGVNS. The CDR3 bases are TGTGCCAGCAGTGAATTTGGGGGGAGCTCCTACGAGCAGTACTTC. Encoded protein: CASSEFGGSSYEQYF.

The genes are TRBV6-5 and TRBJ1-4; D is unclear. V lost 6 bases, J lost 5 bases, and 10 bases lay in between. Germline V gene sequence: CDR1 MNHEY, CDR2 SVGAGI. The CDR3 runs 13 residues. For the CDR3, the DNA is TGTGCCAGCAGGCGGTCCGGAAATGAAAAACTGTTTTTT. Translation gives CASRRSGNEKLFF.

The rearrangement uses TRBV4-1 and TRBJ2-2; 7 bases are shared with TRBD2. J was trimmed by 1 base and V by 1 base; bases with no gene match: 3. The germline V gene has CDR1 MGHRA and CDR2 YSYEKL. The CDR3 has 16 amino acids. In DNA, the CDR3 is TGCGCCAGCAGCCAAGGGCCGGGGGGGAACACCGGGGAGCTGTTTTTT. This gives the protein CASSQGPGGNTGELFF.

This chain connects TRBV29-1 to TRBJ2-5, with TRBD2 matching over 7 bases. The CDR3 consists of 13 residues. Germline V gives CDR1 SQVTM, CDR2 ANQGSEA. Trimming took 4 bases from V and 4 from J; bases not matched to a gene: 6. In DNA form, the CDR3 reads TGCAGCGTTGGTGGGACTACTGGAGAGACCCAGTACTTC. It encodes CSVGGTTGETQYF.

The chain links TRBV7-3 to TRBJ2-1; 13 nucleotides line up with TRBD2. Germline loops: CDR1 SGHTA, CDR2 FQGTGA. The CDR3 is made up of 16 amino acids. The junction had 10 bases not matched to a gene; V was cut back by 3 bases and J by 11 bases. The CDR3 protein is CASSFRPRTSGGQQFF. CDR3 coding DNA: TGTGCCAGCAGCTTCCGCCCCAGGACTAGCGGGGGTCAGCAGTTCTTC.

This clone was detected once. The CDR3, as DNA: TGTGCCAGCAGTTTGTCGGATAATTCACCCCTCCACTTT. Protein product: CASSLSDNSPLHF. The chain recombines TRBV6-6 with TRBJ1-6; D gene uncertain. Between the trimmed V and J ends, which lost 4 bases and 5 bases, there was a span of 6 bases. Germline lookup yields CDR1 MNHNY and CDR2 SVGAGI (reference sequence). CDR3 length: 13 residues.

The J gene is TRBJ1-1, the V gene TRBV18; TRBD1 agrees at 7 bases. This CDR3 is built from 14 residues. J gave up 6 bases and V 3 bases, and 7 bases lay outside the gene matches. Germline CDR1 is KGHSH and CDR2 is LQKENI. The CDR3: CASSPLQGEAEAFF. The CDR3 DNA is TGTGCCAGCTCACCGCTCCAGGGGGAGGCTGAAGCTTTCTTT.

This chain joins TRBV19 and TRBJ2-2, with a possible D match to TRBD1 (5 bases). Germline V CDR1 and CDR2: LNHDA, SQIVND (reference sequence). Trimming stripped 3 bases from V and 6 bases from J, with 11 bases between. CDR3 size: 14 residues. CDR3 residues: CASSITRAPGELFF. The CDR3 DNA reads TGTGCCAGTAGTATCACCAGGGCCCCCGGGGAGCTGTTTTTT.

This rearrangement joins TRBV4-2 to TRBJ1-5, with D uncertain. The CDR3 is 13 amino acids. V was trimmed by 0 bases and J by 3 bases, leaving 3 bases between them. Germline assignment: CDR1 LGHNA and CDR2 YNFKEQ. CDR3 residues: CASSQDLNQPQHF. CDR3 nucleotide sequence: TGTGCCAGCAGCCAAGACCTCAATCAGCCCCAGCATTTT.

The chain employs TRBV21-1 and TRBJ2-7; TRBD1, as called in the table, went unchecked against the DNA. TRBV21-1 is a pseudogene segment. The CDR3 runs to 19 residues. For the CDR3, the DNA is TGTGCCAGCAGCCTAAAAACAGGCAGAAAAGAACTATCTGACTACGAGCAGTACTTC. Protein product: CASSLKTGRKELSDYEQYF.

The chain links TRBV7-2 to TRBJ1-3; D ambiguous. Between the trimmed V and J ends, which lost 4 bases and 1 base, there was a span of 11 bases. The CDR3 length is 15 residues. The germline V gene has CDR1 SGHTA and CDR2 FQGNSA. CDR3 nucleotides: TGTGCCAGCAGCTCCCTGGGAGCGTCTGGAAACACCATATATTTT. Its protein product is CASSSLGASGNTIYF.

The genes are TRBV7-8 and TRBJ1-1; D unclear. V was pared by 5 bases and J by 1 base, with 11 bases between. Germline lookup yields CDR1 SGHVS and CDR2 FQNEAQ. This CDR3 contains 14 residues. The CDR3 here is CASSIVSGNTEAFF. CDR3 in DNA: TGTGCCAGCAGCATAGTGTCGGGGAACACTGAAGCTTTCTTT.

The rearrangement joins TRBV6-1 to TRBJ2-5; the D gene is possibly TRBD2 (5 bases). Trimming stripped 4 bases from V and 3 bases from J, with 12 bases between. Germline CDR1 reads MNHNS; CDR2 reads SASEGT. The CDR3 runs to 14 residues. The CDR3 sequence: CASSGAGSEETQYF. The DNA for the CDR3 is TGTGCCAGCAGTGGGGCGGGTTCCGAAGAGACCCAGTACTTC.

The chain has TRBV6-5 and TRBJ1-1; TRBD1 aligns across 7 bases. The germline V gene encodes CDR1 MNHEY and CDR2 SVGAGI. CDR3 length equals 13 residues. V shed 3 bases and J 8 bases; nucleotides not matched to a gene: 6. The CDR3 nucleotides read TGTGCCAGCAGTTATGACCACAGGGGAGAAGCTTTCTTT. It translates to CASSYDHRGEAFF.

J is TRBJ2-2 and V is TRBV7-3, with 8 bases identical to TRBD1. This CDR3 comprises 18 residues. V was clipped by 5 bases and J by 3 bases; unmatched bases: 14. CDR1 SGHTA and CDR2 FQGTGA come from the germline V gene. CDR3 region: CASSPRGADRVYTGELFF. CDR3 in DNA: TGTGCCAGCAGCCCTAGGGGGGCGGACAGGGTTTACACCGGGGAGCTGTTTTTT.

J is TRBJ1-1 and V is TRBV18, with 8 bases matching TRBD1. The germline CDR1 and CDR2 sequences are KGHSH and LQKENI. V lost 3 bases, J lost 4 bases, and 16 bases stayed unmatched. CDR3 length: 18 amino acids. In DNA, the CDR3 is TGTGCCAGCTCACCCGCCCAAATCGGGCAGGGGGCGATCACTGAAGCTTTCTTT. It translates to CASSPAQIGQGAITEAFF.

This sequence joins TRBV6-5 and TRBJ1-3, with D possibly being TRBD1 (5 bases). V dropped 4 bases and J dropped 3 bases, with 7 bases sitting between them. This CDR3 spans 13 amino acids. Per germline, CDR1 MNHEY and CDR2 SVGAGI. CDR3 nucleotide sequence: TGTGCCAGCAGTTGGAGGGGTGGAAACACCATATATTTT. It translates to CASSWRGGNTIYF.

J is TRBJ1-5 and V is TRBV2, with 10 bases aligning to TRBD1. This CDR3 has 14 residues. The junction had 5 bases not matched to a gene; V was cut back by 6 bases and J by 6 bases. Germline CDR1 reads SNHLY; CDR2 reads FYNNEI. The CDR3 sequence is CASSMTGGGQPQHF. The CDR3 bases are TGTGCCAGCAGCATGACAGGGGGCGGTCAGCCCCAGCATTTT.

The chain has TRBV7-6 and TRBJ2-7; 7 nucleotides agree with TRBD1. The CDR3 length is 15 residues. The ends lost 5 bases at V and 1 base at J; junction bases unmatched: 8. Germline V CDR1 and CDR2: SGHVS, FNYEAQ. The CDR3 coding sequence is TGTGCCAGCAGCCCGAAGGACAGGTCTTCCTACGAGCAGTACTTC. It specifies CASSPKDRSSYEQYF.